This is a list of T cell receptor beta chains from one sample in a study of CD8 T cells in Susac syndrome. TCRdb reprocessed the immunoSEQ multiplex PCR reads via MiXCR and lists one record per CDR3 protein. In the table there are some 300,000 distinct CDR3 sequences, about 91% of which are singletons. The specimen was CD8+ T cells from PBMCs. The receptors here all came from a human donor with multiple sclerosis. Both conserved end residues are part of each CDR3. The order of the fields is D gene, V gene, J gene, CDR3 length, CDR3 DNA, CDR3 protein. A D gene is named only where the DNA matches it firmly.

-	TRBV2	TRBJ1-5	14	TGTGCCAGCAGGAGGCAGGGCCTAAATCAGCCCCAGCATTTT	CASRRQGLNQPQHF
-	TRBV7-8	TRBJ2-7	17	TGTGCCAGCAGCTTAGTCCCACGGCCGACGGGCTCCTACGAGCAGTACTTC	CASSLVPRPTGSYEQYF
TRBD1	TRBV27	TRBJ1-2	14	TGTGCCAGCTTGCTTGGTGGACAGGCCTATGGCTACACCTTC	CASLLGGQAYGYTF
-	TRBV9	TRBJ2-5	16	TGTGCCAGCAGCGTAGGAGTACGAGAGGGCGGGGAGACCCAGTACTTC	CASSVGVREGGETQYF
TRBD1	TRBV7-3	TRBJ2-2	14	TGTGCCAGCAGCCACGACAGGGGGCAGAGGGAGCTGTTTTTT	CASSHDRGQRELFF
TRBD1	TRBV27	TRBJ2-7	15	TGTGCCAGCAGTTTCAGGGGGAATTACCCCTACGAGCAGTACTTC	CASSFRGNYPYEQYF
TRBD2	TRBV27	TRBJ2-3	19	TGTGCCAGCAGTCCCCGGACGGAGACTAGCGGGAGAAACACAGATACGCAGTATTTT	CASSPRTETSGRNTDTQYF
-	TRBV19	TRBJ1-1	15	TGTGCCAGTAAAAATAATGGTGGGGAGAGCGCTGAAGCTTTCTTT	CASKNNGGESAEAFF
-	TRBV29-1	TRBJ2-4	13	TGCAGCGTTGACGGCACTTTAAAAAACATTCAGTACTTC	CSVDGTLKNIQYF
-	TRBV6-1	TRBJ1-1	15	TGTGCCAGCAAGAGGGGGGAGCTAATGAACACTGAAGCTTTCTTT	CASKRGELMNTEAFF
-	TRBV7-9	TRBJ1-1	11	TGTGCCAGCAGCGGGGGAAATGAAGCTTTCTTT	CASSGGNEAFF
-	TRBV5-6	TRBJ2-7	12	TGTGCCAGCAGCAAAGGATCCTACGAGCAGTACTTC	CASSKGSYEQYF
TRBD1	TRBV4-3	TRBJ2-5	16	TGCGCCAGCAGCCAAGAGTTCACAGGGGTAGGAGAGACCCAGTACTTC	CASSQEFTGVGETQYF
-	TRBV27	TRBJ2-7	14	TGTGCCAGCAGTTTAGGGGGGGCGCAGCACGAGCAGTACTTC	CASSLGGAQHEQYF